A single sample is the source of the 2 T cell receptor beta chains below, sequenced in a study of CD8+ T cells in alopecia areata. TCR sequencing used cDNA made by reverse transcription of extracted RNA. The assay was immunoSEQ multiplex PCR, and TCRdb's table has in-frame clones only and misses some. Seen here are about 150,000 clones, about 90% observed once, and the top ten hold about 16%. The sample consisted of CD8+ T cells sorted from blood, taken at week 0. Source of these receptors: a human donor with alopecia areata.

The rearrangement uses TRBV7-6 and TRBJ2-2; 10 positions match TRBD1. Germline trimming cut 2 bases from V and 5 bases from J; bases unmatched to any gene: 5. The CDR3 sequence is 16 residues long. CDR1 and CDR2 from the germline V gene are SGHVS and FNYEAQ. CDR3 bases: TGTGCCAGCAGCTTATCGTTGGACAGGGGGACCGGGGAGCTGTTTTTT. It translates to CASSLSLDRGTGELFF.

The CDR3 loop is CASRSGGYSNQPQHF. CDR3 coding DNA: TGTGCCAGCAGATCGGGGGGCTATAGCAATCAGCCCCAGCATTTT. V usage is TRBV2 and J usage is TRBJ1-5; perhaps TRBD1 as D (6 bases). The CDR3 covers 15 residues. The V and J ends lost 6 bases and 0 bases respectively, with 12 bases between them. CDR1 and CDR2 (germline): SNHLY, FYNNEI.